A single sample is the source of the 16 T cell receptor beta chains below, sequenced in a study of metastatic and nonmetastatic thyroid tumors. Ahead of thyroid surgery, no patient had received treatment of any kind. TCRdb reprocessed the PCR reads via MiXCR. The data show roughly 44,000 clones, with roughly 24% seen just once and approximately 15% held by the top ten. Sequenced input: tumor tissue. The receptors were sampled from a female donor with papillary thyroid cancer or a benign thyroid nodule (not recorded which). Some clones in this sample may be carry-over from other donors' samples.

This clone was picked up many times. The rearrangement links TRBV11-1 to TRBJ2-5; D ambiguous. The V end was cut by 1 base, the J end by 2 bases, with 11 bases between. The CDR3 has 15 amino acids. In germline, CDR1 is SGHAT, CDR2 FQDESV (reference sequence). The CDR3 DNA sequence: TGTGCCAGCAGCTTAGGTAGGGTCTTTCAAGAGACCCAGTACTTC. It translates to CASSLGRVFQETQYF.

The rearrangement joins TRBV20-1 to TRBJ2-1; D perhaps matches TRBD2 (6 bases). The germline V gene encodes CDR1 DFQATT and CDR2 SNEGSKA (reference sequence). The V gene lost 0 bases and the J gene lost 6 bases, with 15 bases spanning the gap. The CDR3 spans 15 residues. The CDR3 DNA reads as TGCAGTGCTAGAGATATGGGGGAGGTCTGCAATGAGCAGTTCTTC. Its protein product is CSARDMGEVCNEQFF.

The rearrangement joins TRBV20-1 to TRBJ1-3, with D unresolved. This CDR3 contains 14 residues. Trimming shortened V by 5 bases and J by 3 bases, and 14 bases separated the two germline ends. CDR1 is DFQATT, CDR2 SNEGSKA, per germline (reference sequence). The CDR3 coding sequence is TGCAGTGCTCCTCGGACGGCGGGTGGAAACACCATATATTTT. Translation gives CSAPRTAGGNTIYF.

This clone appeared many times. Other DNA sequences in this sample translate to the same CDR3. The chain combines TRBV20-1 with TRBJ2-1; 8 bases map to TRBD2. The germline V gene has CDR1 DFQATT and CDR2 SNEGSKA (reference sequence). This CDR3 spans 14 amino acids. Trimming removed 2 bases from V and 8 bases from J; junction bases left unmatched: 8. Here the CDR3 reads CSARPGLGGDEQFF. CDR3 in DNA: TGCAGTGCTAGACCGGGACTAGGTGGCGATGAGCAGTTCTTC.

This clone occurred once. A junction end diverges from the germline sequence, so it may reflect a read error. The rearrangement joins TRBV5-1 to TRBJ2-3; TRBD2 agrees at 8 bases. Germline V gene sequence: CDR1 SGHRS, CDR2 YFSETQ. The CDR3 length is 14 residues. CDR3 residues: CSSIGGGYTDTQYF. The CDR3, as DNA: TGCTCCAGCATCGGCGGGGGGTACACAGATACGCAGTATTTT.

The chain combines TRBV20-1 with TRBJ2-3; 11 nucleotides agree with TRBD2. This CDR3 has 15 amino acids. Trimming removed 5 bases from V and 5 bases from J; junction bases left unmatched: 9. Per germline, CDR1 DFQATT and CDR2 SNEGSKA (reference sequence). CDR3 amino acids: CSACVLAGAGDTQYF. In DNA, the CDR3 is TGCAGTGCTTGCGTACTAGCGGGGGCCGGAGATACGCAGTATTTT.

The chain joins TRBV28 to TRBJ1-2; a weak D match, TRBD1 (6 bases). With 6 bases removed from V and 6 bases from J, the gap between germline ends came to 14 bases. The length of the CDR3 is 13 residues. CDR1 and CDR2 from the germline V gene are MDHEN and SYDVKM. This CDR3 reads CASRDRGRDGYTF. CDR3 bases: TGTGCCAGCAGGGATCGGGGGCGGGATGGCTACACCTTC.

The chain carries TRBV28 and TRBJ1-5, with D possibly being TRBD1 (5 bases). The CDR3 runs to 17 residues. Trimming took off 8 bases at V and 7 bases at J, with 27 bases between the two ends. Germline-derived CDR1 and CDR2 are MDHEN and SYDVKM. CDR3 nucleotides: TGTGCCAGCCGCCCGTGGGCAGGGAGGGAGTGGAGACAGCCCCAGCATTTT. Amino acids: CASRPWAGREWRQPQHF.

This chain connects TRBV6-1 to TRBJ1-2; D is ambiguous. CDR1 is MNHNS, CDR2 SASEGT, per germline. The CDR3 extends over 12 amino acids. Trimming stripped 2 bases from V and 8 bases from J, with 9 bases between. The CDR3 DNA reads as TGTGCCAGCAGTGAACGCCTACGCGGCTACACCTTC. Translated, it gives CASSERLRGYTF.

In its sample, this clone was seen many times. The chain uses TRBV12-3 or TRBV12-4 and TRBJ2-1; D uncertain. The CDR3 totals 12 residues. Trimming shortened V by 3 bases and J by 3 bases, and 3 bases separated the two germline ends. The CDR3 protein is CASSFYYNEQFF. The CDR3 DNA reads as TGTGCCAGCAGTTTCTACTACAATGAGCAGTTCTTC.

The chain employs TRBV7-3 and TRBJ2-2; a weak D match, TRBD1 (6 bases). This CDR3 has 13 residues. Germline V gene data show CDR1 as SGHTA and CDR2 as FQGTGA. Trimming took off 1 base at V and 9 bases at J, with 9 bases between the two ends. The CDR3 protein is CASSLRRGWELFF. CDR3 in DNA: TGTGCCAGCAGCTTAAGAAGGGGGTGGGAGCTGTTTTTT.

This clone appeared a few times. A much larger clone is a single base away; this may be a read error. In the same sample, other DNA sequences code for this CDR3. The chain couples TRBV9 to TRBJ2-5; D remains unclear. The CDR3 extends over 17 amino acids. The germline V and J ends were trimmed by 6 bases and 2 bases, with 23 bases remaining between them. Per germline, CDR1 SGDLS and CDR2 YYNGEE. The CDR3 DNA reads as TGTGCCAGCATTTCAAGCCGGGCAGGTGATACGCAAGAGACCCAGTACTTC. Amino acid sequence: CASISSRAGDTQETQYF.

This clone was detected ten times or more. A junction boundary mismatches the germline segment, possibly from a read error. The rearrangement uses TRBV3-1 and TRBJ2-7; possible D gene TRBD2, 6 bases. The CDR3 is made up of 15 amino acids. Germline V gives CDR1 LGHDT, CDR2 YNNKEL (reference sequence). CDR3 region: CTSSQGTLPSYEQYF. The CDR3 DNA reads TGTACCAGCAGCCAAGGGACTCTCCCCTCCTACGAGCAGTACTTC.

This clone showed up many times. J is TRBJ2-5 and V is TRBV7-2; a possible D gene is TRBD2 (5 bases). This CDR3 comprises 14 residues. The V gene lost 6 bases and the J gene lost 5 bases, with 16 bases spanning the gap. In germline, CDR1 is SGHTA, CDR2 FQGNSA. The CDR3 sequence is CASSPGVGWETQYF. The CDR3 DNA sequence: TGTGCCAGCAGTCCCGGGGTGGGGTGGGAGACCCAGTACTTC.

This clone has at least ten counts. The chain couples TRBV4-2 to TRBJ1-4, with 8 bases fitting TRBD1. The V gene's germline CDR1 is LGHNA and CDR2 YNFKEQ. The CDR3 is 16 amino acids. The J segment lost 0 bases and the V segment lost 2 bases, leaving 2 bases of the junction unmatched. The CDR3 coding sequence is TGTGCCAGCAGCCAACCGACAGGGGCAACTAATGAAAAACTGTTTTTT. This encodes CASSQPTGATNEKLFF.

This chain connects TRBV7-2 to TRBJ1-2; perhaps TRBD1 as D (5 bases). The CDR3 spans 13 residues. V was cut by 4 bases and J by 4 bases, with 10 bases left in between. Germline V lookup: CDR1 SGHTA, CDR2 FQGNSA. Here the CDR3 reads CASSWDSTYGYTF. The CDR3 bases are TGTGCCAGCAGCTGGGACTCGACCTATGGCTACACCTTC.